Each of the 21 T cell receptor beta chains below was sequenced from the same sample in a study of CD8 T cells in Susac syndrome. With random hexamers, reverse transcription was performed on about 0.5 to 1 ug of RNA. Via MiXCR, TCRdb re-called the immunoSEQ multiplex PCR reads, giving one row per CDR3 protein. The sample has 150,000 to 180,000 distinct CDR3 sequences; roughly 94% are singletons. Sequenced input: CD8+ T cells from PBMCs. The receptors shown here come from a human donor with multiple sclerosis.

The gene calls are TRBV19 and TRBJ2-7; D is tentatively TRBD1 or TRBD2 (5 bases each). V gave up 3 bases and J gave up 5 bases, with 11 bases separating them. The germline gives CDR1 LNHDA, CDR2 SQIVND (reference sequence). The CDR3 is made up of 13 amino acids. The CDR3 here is CASSIWWGNEQYF. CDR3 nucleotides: TGTGCCAGTAGTATTTGGTGGGGGAACGAGCAGTACTTC. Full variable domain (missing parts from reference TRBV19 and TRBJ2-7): DGGITQSPKYLFRKEGQNVTLSCEQNLNHDAMYWYRQDPGQGLRLIYYSQIVNDFQKGDIAEGYSVSREKKESFPLTVTSAQKNPTAFYLCASSIWWGNEQYFGPGTRLTVT.

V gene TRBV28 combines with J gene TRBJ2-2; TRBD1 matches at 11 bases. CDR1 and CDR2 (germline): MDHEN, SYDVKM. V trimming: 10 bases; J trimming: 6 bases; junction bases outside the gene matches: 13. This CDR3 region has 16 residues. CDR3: CATRTGGEIVAGELFF. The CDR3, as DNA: TGTGCCACCCGGACAGGGGGCGAGATAGTCGCCGGGGAGCTGTTTTTT.

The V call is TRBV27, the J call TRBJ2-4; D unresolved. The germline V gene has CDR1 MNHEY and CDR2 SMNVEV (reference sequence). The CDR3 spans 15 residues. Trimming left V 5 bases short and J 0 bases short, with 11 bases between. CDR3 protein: CASSMQPLAKNIQYF. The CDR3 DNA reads TGTGCCAGCAGTATGCAGCCGCTAGCCAAAAACATTCAGTACTTC.

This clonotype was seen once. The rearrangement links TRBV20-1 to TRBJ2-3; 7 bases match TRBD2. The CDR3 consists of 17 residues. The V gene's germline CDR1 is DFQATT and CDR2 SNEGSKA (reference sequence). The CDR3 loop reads CSGIRSGPALSTDTQYF. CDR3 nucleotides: TGCAGCGGGATTCGTAGCGGGCCGGCCCTTAGCACAGATACGCAGTATTTT.

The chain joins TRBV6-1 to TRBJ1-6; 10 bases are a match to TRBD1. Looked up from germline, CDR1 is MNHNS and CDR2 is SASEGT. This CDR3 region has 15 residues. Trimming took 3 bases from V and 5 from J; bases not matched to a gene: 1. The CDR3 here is CASSEGTGDNSPLHF. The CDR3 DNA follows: TGTGCCAGCAGTGAGGGGACAGGGGATAATTCACCCCTCCACTTT.

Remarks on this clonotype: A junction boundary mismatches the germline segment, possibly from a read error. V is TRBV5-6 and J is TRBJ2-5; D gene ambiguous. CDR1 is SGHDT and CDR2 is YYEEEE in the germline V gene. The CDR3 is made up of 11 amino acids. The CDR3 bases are TGTGCCAGCAGCTTGGGATTGGATCAAGACTTC. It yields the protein CASSLGLDQDF. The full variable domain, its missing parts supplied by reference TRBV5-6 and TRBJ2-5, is DAGVTQSPTHLIKTRGQQVTLRCSPKSGHDTVSWYQQALGQGPQFIFQYYEEEERQRGNFPDRFSGHQFPNYSSELNVNALLLGDSALYLCASSLGLDQDFGPGTRLLVL.

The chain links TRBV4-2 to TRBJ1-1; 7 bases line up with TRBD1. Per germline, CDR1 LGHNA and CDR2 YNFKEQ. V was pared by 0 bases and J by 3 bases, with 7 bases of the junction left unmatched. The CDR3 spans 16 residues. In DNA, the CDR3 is TGTGCCAGCAGCCAAGATCCGCAGGGGGAGGACACTGAAGCTTTCTTT. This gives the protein CASSQDPQGEDTEAFF.

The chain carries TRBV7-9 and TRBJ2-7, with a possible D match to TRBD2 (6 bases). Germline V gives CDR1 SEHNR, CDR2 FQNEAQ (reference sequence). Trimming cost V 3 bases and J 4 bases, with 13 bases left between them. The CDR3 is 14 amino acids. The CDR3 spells CASSFPGLSYEQYF. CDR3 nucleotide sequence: TGTGCCAGCAGCTTTCCTGGACTATCATACGAGCAGTACTTC.

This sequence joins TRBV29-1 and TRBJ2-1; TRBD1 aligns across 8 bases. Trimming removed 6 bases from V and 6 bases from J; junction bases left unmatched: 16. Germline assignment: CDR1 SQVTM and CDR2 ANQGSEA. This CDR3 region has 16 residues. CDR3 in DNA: TGCAGCGTCCCCCTGTGGGGCCAGGGGGCGGTCAATGAGCAGTTCTTC. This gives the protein CSVPLWGQGAVNEQFF.

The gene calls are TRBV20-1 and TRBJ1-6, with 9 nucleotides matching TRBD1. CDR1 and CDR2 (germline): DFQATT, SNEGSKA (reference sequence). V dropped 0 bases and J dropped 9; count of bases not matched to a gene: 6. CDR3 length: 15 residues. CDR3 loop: CSARDRDRVGSPLHF. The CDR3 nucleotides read TGCAGTGCTAGAGATCGGGACAGGGTGGGTTCACCCCTCCACTTT.

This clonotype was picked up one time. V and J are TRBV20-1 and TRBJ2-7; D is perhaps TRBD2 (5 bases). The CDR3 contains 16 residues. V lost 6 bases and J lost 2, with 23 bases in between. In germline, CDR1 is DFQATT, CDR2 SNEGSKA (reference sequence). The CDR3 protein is CSARSSGAGSPYEQYF. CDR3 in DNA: TGCAGTGCCCGATCGAGCGGTGCGGGCTCCCCCTACGAGCAGTACTTC.

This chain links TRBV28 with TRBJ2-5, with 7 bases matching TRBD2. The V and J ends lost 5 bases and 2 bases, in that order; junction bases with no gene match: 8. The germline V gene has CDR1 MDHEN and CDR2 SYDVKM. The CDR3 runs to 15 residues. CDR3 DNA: TGTGCCAGCAGTGGGGTCGGGGGGAAACAAGAGACCCAGTACTTC. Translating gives CASSGVGGKQETQYF.

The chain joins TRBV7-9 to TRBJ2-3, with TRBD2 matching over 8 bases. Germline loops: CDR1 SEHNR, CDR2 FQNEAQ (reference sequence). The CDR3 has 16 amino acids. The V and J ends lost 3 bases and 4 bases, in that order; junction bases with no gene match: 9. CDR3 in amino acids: CASSFLKGLDSDTQYF. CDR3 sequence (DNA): TGTGCCAGCAGCTTCTTAAAGGGACTAGACTCAGATACGCAGTATTTT.

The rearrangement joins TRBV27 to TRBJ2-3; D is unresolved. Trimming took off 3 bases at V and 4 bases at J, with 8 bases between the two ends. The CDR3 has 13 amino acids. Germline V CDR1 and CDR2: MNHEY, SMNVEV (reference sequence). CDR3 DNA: TGTGCCAGCAGTTTGATGGAGTCAGATACGCAGTATTTT. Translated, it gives CASSLMESDTQYF.

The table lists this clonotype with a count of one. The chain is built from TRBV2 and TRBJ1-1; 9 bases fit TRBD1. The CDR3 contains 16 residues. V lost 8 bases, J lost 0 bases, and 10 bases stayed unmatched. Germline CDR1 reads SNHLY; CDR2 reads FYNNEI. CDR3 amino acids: CASGRDRVRVNTEAFF. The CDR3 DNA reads TGTGCCAGCGGCAGGGACAGGGTGAGGGTGAACACTGAAGCTTTCTTT.

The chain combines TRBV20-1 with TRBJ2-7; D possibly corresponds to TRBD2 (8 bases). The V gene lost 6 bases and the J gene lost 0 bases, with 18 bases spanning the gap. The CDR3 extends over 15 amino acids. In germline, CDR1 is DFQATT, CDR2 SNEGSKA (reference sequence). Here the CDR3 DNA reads TGCAGTGCAGGGGGCCAAGCGGGGGACTCCTACGAGCAGTACTTC. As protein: CSAGGQAGDSYEQYF.

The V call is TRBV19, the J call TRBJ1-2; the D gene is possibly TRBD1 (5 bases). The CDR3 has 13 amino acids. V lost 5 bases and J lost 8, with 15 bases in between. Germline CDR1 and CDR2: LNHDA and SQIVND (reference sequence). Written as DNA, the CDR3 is TGTGCCAGTAGTCCGGGGCTTGGTAGCGGCTACACCTTC. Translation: CASSPGLGSGYTF.

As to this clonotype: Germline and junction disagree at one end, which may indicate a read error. CDR3: CASSPPGLAALAANF. The CDR3 DNA is TGTGCCAGCAGCCCCCCGGGACTAGCGGCTCTAGCAGCCAACTTC. V and J are TRBV11-1 and TRBJ2-5; 11 positions match TRBD2. This CDR3 comprises 15 residues. Germline CDR1 reads SGHAT; CDR2 reads FQDESV (reference sequence).

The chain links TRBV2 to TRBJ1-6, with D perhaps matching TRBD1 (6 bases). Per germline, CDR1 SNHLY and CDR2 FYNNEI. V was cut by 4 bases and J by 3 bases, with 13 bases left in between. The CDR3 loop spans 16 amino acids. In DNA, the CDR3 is TGTGCCAGCAGTGTCCCGGGACAAGGCTATAATTCACCCCTCCACTTT. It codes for CASSVPGQGYNSPLHF. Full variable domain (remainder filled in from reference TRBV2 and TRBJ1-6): EPEVTQTPSHQVTQMGQEVILRCVPISNHLYFYWYRQILGQKVEFLVSFYNNEISEKSEIFDDQFSVERPDGSNFTLKIRSTKLEDSAMYFCASSVPGQGYNSPLHFGNGTRLTVT.

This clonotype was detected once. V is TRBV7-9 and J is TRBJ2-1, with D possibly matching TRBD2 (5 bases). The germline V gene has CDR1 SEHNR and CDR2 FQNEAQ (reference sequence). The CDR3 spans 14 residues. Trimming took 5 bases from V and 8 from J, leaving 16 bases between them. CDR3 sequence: CASSPDYLSDEQFF. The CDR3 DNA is TGTGCCAGCAGCCCTGACTACCTGTCCGATGAGCAGTTCTTC.

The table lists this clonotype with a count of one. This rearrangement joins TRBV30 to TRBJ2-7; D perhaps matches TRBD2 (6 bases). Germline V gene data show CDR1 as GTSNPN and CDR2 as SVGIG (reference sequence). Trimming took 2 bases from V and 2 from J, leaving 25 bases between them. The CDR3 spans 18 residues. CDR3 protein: CAWSPRVLRGGETYEQYF. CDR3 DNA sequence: TGTGCCTGGAGTCCTAGAGTGCTTCGTGGAGGGGAAACCTACGAGCAGTACTTC.